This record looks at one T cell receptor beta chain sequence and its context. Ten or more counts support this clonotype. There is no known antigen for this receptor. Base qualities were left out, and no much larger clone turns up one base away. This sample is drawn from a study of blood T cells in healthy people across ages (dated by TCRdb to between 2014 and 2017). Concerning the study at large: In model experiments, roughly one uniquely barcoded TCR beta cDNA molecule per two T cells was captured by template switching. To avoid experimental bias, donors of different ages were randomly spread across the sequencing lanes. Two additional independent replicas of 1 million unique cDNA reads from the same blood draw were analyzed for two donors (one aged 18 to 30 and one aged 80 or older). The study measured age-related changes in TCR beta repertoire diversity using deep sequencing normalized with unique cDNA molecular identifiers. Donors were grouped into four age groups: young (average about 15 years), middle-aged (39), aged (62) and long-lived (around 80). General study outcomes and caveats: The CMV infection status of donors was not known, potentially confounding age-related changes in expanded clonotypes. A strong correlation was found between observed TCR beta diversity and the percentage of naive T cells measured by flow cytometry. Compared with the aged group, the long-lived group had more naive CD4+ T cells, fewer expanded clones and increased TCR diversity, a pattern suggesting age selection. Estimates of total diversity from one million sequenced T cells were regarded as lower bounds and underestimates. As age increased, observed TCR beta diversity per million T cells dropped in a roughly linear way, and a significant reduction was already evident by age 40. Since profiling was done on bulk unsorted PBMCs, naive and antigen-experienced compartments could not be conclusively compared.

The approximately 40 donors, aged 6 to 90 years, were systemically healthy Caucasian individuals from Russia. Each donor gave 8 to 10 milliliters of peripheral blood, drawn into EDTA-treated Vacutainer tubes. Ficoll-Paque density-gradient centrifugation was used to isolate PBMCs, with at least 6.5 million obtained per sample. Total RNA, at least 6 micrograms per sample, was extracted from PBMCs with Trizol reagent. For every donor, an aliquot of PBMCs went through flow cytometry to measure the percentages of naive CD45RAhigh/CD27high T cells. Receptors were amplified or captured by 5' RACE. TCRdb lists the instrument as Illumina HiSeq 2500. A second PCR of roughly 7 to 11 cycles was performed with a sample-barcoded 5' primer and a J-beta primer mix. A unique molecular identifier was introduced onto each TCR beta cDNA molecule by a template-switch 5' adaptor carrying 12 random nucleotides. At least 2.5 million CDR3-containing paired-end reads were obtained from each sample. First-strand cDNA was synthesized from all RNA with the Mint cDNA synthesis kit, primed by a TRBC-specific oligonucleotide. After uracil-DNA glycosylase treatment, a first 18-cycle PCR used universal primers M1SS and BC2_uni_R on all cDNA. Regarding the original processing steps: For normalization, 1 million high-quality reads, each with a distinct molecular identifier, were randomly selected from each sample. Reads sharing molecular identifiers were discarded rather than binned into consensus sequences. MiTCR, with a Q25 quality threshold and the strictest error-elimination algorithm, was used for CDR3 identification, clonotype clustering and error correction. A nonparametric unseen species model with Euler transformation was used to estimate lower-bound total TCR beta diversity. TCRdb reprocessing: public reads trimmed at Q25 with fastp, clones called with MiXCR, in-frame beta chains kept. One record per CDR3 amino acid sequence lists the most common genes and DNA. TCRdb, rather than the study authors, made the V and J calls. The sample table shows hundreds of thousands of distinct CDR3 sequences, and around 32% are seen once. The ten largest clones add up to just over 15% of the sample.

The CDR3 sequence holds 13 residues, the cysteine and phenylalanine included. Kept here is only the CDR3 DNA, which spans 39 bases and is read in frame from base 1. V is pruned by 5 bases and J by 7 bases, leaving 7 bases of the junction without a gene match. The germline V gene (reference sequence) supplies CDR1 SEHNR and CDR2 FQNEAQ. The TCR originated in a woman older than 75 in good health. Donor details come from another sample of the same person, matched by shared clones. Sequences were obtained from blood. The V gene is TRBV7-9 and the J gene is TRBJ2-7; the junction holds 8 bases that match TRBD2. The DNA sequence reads TGTGCCAGCAGCCCCGCGGGGGGCTGGGAGCAGTACTTC. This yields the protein CASSPAGGWEQYF.